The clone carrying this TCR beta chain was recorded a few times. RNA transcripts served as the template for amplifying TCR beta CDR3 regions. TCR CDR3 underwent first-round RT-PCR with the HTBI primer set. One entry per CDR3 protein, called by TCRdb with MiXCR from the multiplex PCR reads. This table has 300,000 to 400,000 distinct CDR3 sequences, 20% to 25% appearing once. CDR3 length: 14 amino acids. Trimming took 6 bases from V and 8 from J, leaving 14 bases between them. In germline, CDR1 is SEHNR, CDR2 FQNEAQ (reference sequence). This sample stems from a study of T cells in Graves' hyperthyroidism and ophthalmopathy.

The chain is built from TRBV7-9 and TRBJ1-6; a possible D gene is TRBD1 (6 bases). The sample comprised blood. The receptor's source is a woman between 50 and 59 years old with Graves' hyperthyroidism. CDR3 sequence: CASRSQGWDSPLHF. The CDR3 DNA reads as TGTGCCAGCAGATCCCAGGGGTGGGATTCACCCCTCCACTTT.